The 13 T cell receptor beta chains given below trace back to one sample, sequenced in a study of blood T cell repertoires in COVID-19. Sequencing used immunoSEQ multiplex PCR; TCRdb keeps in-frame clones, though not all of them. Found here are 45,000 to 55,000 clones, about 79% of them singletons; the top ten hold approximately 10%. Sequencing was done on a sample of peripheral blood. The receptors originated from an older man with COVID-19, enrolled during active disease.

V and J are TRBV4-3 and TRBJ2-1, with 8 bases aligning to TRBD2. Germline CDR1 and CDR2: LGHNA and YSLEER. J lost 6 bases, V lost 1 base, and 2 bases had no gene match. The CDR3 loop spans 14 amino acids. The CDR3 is CASSQGTSSNEQFF. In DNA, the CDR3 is TGCGCCAGCAGCCAAGGGACTAGCAGCAATGAGCAGTTCTTC.

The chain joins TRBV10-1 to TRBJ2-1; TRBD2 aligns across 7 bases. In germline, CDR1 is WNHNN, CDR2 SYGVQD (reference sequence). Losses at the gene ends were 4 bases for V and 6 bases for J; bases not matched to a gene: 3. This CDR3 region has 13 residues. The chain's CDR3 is CASSGTRGNEQFF. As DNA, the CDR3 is TGCGCCAGCAGTGGGACTAGAGGCAATGAGCAGTTCTTC.

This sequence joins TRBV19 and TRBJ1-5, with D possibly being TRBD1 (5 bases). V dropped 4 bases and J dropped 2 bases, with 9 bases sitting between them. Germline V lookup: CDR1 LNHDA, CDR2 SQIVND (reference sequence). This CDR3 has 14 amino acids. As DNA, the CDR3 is TGTGCCAGTAGTACAGGGAAGGGCAATCAGCCCCAGCATTTT. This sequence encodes CASSTGKGNQPQHF.

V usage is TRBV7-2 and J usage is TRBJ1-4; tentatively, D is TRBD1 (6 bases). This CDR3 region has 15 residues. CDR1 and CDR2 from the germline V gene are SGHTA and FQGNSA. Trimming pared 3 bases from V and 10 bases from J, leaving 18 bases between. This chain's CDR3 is CASSLETGRFGKLFF. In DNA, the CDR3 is TGTGCCAGCAGCTTGGAAACAGGGAGATTTGGAAAACTGTTTTTT.

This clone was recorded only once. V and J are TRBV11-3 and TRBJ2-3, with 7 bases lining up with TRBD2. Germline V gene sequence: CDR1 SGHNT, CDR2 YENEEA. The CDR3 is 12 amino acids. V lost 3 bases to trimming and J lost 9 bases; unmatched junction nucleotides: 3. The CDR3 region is CASSFDGRTQYF. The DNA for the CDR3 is TGTGCCAGCAGCTTCGACGGGAGGACGCAGTATTTT.

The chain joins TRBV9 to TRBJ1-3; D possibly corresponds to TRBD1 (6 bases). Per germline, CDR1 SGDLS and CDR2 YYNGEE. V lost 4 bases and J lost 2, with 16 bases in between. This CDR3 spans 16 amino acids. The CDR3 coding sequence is TGTGCCAGCAGCACCGGACAGCTAAGTGCTGGAAACACCATATATTTT. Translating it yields CASSTGQLSAGNTIYF.

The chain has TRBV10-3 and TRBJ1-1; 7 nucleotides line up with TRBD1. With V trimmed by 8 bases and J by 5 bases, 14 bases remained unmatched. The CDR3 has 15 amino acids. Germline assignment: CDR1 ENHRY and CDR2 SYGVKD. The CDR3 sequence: CAIEPIQGSGTEAFF. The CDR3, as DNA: TGTGCCATCGAACCGATACAGGGGTCGGGGACTGAAGCTTTCTTT.

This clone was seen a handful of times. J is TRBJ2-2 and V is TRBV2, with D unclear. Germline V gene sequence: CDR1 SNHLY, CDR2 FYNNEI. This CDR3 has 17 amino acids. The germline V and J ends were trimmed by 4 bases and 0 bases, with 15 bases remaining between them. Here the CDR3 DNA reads TGTGCCAGCAGTGGTTATGGCAGACACTCGAACACCGGGGAGCTGTTTTTT. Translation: CASSGYGRHSNTGELFF.

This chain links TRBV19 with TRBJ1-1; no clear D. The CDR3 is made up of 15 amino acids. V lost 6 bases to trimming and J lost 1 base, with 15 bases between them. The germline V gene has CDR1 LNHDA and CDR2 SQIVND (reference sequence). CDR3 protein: CASSLWEVSNTEAFF. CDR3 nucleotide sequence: TGTGCCAGTAGCCTCTGGGAGGTGTCGAACACTGAAGCTTTCTTT.

As DNA, the CDR3 is TGCGCCAGCAGCTCGGGACTAGCGGGTCGGGAGACCCAGTACTTC. Amino acid sequence: CASSSGLAGRETQYF. The chain couples TRBV5-1 to TRBJ2-5; 12 bases are shared with TRBD2. This CDR3 has 15 residues. Germline CDR1 SGHRS, CDR2 YFSETQ. V trimming: 3 bases; J trimming: 5 bases; junction bases outside the gene matches: 5.

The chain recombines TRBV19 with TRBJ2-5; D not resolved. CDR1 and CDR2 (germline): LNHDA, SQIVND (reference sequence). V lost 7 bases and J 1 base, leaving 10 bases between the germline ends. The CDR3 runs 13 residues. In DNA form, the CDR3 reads TGTGCCAGTACGGAGAGATCCCAAGAGACCCAGTACTTC. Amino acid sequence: CASTERSQETQYF.

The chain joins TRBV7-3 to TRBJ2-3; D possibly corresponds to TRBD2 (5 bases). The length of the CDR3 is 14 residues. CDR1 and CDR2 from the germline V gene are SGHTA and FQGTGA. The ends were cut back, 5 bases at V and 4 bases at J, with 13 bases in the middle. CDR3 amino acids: CASSLRDSADTQYF. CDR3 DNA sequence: TGTGCCAGCAGCCTCCGGGATAGCGCAGATACGCAGTATTTT.

Written as DNA, the CDR3 is TGTGCCAGCAGTTTATCTGACAGGGGCCCCGAGCAGTACTTC. This translates into CASSLSDRGPEQYF. V is TRBV27 and J is TRBJ2-7; TRBD1 matches 8 bases. V gave up 0 bases and J gave up 6 bases; unmatched junction bases: 4. Germline V lookup: CDR1 MNHEY, CDR2 SMNVEV (reference sequence). The CDR3 is 14 residues long.